This T cell receptor (beta chain) was sequenced for a study of blood T cell repertoires in COVID-19. At the level of the study: The United States, Italy and Spain supplied acute and convalescent COVID-19 samples.

Generated by immunoSEQ multiplex PCR, the TCRdb table keeps only in-frame clones and is missing some. The sample has some 300,000 clones; more than 70% are singletons. This CDR3 has 18 amino acids. V was pared by 7 bases and J by 1 base, with 18 bases of the junction left unmatched. CDR1 is WNHNN, CDR2 SYGVQD, per germline (reference sequence). The TCR sequence derives from a woman aged 30 to 39 who had recovered from COVID-19. The sequencing input was peripheral blood. The chain has TRBV10-1 and TRBJ1-1; 7 bases agree with TRBD1. The CDR3 here is CASKGDRSRYPENTEAFF. CDR3 coding DNA: TGCGCCAGCAAGGGGGACAGAAGCCGATACCCGGAGAACACTGAAGCTTTCTTT.